This is a list of T cell receptor beta chains from one sample in a study of blood T cell repertoires in COVID-19. The assay was immunoSEQ multiplex PCR, and TCRdb's table has in-frame clones only and misses some. The sample holds about 50,000 clones, over 80% seen once. Sample: peripheral blood. These receptors originate from a human donor with active COVID-19. The donor label of this sample is uncertain. CDR3s include the opening cysteine and the closing phenylalanine or tryptophan. The order of the fields is V gene, CDR3 protein.

>TRBV5-1
CASSSPEAGNTEAFF
>TRBV6-5
CASRWLREGTDTQYF
>TRBV5-6
CASSSRIRENTEAFF
>TRBV4-2
CASSFTRGTEAFF
>TRBV18
CASSPMVAEEKLFF
>TRBV5-1
CASSLGPASGSDTQYF
>TRBV20-1
CSAEQGEEQYF
>TRBV27
CASSTGQSSYNSPLHF
>TRBV30
CAWSAGNTEAFF
>TRBV19
CASSGANRDGGANVLTF
>TRBV2
CASTIDSKGVAFF
>TRBV5-1
CASSSGTYQETQYF
>TRBV7-8
CASSSFSAGELFF
>TRBV28
CASSSPSGASVQYF
>TRBV29-1
CSVAGGGKTQYF
>TRBV7-2
CASSLRRGGNNEQFF
>TRBV2
CASSREKMSITQYF
>TRBV10-2
CASNLPQGPQFF
>TRBV24-1
CATRGLAGGVETQYF
>TRBV18
CASSPQGDEQYF
>TRBV5-4
CASSLQGSGNTIYF
>TRBV25-1
CASRGLAGGVTDTQYF
>TRBV24-1
CATSVSGPGNEQYF
>TRBV28
CASRPPGLAGRDEQFF
>TRBV25-1
CASSVLAGGVQETQYF